This T cell receptor beta chain was sequenced in a study of T cell repertoires in cytomegalovirus infection. Across the whole study: From public TCR beta signatures came an indication of both CMV infection and matching HLA type. Regarding the study as a whole: Ex vivo responses were dominated by HLA-C-restricted CMV-specific TCR beta clonotypes.

This CDR3 is built from 14 residues. Germline CDR1 is SEHNR and CDR2 is FQNEAQ (reference sequence). The V end lost 1 base, the J end lost 4 bases, and 10 bases lay between the germline ends. One entry per CDR3 protein, called by TCRdb with MiXCR from the reads. The sample has tens of thousands of distinct CDR3 sequences, more than 20% seen once. This clonotype has more than one count but fewer than ten. Antigen specificity is unknown. The TCR was taken from a human donor in good health (CMV status not recorded). Some clones in this sample may be carry-over from other donors' samples. The chain combines TRBV7-9 with TRBJ2-5; no reliable D call. Specimen: CD8+ T cells from cultured PBMCs, collected from culture after CMV antigen stimulation. Written as DNA, the CDR3 is TGTGCCAGCAGCTTAGGGGGTTTTGTAGAGACCCAGTACTTC. Its protein product is CASSLGGFVETQYF.